A selection of T cell receptor beta chains follows, all from one sample in a study of coeliac disease. TCRdb keeps only in-frame clones here, not all; method: immunoSEQ multiplex PCR. The sample lists around 3,500 clones; less than 85% were seen once. The sequencing input was intraepithelial lymphocytes from the gut. These receptors were collected from a young man with celiac disease on a gluten-free diet. Both conserved end residues are part of each CDR3. A D gene is named only where the DNA matches it firmly. The listing skips clone size in some rows; elsewhere it reads once, few, many or a size class.

few,TRBV7-6,.,TRBJ1-1,CASSLYRGVRGTTEAFF,TGTGCCAGCAGCTTATATCGGGGAGTCAGGGGTACCACTGAAGCTTTCTTT
.,TRBV5-4,TRBD1,TRBJ1-2,CASSQTGQRGDGYTF,TGTGCCAGCAGCCAAACGGGACAGAGAGGCGATGGCTACACCTTC
.,TRBV25-1,TRBD1,TRBJ1-6,CASSVMGQGPSPLHF,TGTGCCAGCAGTGTAATGGGACAGGGACCTTCACCCCTCCACTTT
few,TRBV4-3,.,TRBJ1-2,CASSQDRRMGSGYTF,TGCGCCAGCAGCCAAGATCGGCGTATGGGGAGCGGCTACACCTTC
.,TRBV9,TRBD1,TRBJ1-1,CASSSSGGLNTEAFF,TGTGCCAGCAGCTCCTCAGGGGGCCTGAACACTGAAGCTTTCTTT
few,TRBV6-4,.,TRBJ1-5,CASRPADSGVLNQPQHF,TGTGCCAGCAGACCCGCAGATTCGGGAGTTCTCAATCAGCCCCAGCATTTT
.,TRBV28,.,TRBJ2-5,CASSRPGHEETQYF,TGTGCCAGCAGTCGTCCGGGACATGAAGAGACCCAGTACTTC
.,TRBV7-2,TRBD2,TRBJ2-5,CASSFQWTSGIQETQYF,TGTGCCAGCAGCTTTCAGTGGACTAGCGGGATACAAGAGACCCAGTACTTC
.,TRBV7-2,TRBD1,TRBJ2-3,CASSIRGLDTQYF,TGTGCCAGCAGTATAAGGGGGCTGGATACGCAGTATTTT
few,TRBV5-1,.,TRBJ2-7,CASSLGRAVDEQYF,TGCGCCAGCAGCTTAGGCAGGGCGGTTGACGAGCAGTACTTC
.,TRBV7-3,TRBD2,TRBJ2-1,CASSGGGSRGQFF,TGTGCCAGTAGCGGGGGGGGTTCTAGGGGGCAGTTCTTC
few,TRBV9,.,TRBJ2-1,CASSVGQVPNEQFF,TGTGCCAGCAGCGTAGGACAGGTCCCCAATGAGCAGTTCTTC
few,TRBV29-1,TRBD1,TRBJ2-7,CSVQGDRFYEQYF,TGCAGCGTTCAGGGGGACAGATTCTACGAGCAGTACTTC